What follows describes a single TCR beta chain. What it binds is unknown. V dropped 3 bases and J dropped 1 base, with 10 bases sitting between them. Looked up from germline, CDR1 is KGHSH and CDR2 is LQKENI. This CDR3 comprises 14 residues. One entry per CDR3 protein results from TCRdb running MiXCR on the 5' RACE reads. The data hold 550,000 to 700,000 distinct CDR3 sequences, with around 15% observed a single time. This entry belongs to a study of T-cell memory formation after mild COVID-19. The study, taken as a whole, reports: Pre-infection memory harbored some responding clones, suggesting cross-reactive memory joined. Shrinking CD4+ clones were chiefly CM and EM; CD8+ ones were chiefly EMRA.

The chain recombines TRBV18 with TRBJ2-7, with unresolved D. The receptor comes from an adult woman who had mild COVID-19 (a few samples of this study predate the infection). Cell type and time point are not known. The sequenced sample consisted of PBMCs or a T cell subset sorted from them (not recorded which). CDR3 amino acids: CASSPPMGSYEQYF. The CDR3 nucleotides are TGTGCCAGCTCACCCCCTATGGGGTCCTACGAGCAGTACTTC.